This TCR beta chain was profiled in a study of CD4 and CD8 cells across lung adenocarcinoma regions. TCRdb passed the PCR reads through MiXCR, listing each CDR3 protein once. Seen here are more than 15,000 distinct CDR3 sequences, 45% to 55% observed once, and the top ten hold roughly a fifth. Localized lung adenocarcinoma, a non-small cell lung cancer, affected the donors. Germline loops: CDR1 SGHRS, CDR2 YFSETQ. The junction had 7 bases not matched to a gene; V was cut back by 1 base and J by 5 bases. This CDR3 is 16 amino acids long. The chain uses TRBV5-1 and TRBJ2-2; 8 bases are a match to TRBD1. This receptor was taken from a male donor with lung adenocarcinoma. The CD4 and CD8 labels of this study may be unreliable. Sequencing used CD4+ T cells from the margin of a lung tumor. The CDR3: CASSLSQGAGTGELFF. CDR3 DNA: TGCGCCAGCAGCTTGTCCCAGGGGGCAGGAACCGGGGAGCTGTTTTTT.